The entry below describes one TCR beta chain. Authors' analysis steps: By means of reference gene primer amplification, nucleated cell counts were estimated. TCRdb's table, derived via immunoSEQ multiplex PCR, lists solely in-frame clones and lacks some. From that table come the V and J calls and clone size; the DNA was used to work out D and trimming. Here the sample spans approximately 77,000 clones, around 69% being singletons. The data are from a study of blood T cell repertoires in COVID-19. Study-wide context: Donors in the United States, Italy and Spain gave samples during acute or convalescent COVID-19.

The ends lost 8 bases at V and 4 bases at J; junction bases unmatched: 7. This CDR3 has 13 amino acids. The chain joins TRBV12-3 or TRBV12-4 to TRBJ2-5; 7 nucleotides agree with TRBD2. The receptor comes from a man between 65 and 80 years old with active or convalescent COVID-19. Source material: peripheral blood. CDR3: CASSSGAGETQYF. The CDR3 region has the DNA TGTGCCAGCTCAAGCGGGGCTGGAGAGACCCAGTACTTC.